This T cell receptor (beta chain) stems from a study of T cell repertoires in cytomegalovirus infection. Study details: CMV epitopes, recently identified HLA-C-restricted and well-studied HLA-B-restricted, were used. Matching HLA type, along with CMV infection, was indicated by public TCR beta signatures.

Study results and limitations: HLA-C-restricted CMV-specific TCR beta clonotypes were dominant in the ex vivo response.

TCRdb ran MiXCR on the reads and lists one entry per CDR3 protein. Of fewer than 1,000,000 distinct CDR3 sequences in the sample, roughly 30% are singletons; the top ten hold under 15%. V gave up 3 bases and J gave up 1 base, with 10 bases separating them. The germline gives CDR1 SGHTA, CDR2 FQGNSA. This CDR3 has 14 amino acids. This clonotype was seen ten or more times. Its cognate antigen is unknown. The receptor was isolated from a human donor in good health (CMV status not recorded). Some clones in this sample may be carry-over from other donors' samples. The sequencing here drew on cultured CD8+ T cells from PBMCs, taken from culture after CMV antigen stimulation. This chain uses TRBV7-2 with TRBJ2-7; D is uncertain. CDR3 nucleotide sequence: TGTGCCAGCAGCTTTTTTCCGGGTTCCTACGAGCAGTACTTC. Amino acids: CASSFFPGSYEQYF.